The TCR beta chain described here comes from a study of T cell clonality in common variable immunodeficiency (dated by TCRdb to between 2014 and 2017). The paper as a whole reports these results and caveats: Despite equal DNA input, controls averaged around 87,000 unique sequences per sample versus around 30,000 in CVID samples. Compared with healthy controls, CVID subjects showed increased TCRbeta clonality (t-test p = 0.018), a feature most characteristic of about a third of subjects. Differences among patients in the CVID cohort limited the correlations between repertoire features and clinical complications. Fewer deletions and N-nucleotide insertions were reportedly observed in CVID TCRbeta sequences, and highly modified clones with 13 or more V deletions were reportedly absent from CVID TCRbeta sequences. The authors noted that sequencing repertoires of T cell subpopulations would be needed to clarify what caused the increased clonality in CVID. CVID subjects shared fewer TCRbeta clones with each other than healthy controls did (p < 0.0001).

Diagnosis of CVID followed standard criteria, namely serum IgG, IgA and/or IgM below the normal range together with specific antibody deficiency. There were over 40 subjects in the CVID group (roughly 29 male and around 15 female), ranging in age from roughly 9 to 64 years, with a mean age of 40. Most CVID patients and most healthy controls were of Caucasian heritage. All CVID subjects had received replacement immunoglobulin therapy for at least one year at the time of study participation. When blood was collected, none of the CVID subjects were ill or on immunomodulatory or immunosuppressive medication. Heparinized peripheral whole blood samples of roughly 5 to 9 ml were obtained from each donor. Genomic DNA from adults with common variable immune deficiency (CVID) and from healthy adult controls was used for sequencing of TCRbeta CDR3 repertoires. Diluted blood was subjected to density centrifugation over Hypaque 1077 or Ficoll-Paque for isolation of peripheral blood mononuclear cells. Genomic DNA was obtained from unsorted mononuclear cells through either Qiagen column purification or a centrifugation-based method.

Based on the germline V gene (reference sequence), the CDR1 and CDR2 sequences are LNHDA and SQIVND. The CDR3 measures 14 amino acids from cysteine to phenylalanine. Of the CDR3's DNA, 33 bases were read; they are in frame from base 1. V loses 5 bases at its end and J loses 0 bases; junction bases beyond the gene matches: 4. For sequencing input, CVID and control samples contributed equivalent amounts of genomic DNA. For every sample, a 60 bp segment covering the rearranged TCRbeta CDR3 region was amplified and then sequenced. TCRbeta amplification used the immunoSEQ assay, a bias-corrected multiplex PCR with high-throughput sequencing. The authors processed their data as follows. Each unique nucleotide sequence was treated as a clone and annotated with V, D and J genes, copy number and frequency. Sequences were labeled productive if in frame, and non-productive if out of frame or containing stop codons. As previously described, clonality was calculated on the basis of Shannon's entropy. Mean CDR3 Kyte-Doolittle hydropathy was derived from the predicted amino acid sequences of productive clones. The R hclust function was used to hierarchically cluster scaled V gene usage with Manhattan distance and complete linkage. Sharing of clones by CDR3 amino acid sequence was evaluated through resampling of 12 repertoires per group over 100 rounds. The repertoires were screened for over 60 published EBV-specific TCRbeta sequences and around 240 published CMV-specific TCRbeta sequences. Analysis left out two CVID samples that produced under 10,000 sequences, so 35 to 50 CVID repertoires remained. Imported from immuneACCESS, the table was reduced by TCRdb to in-frame sequences with V and J called. These copies leave out some clones; in studies compared against another copy, an unresolved V gene accounts for under half, and the cause of the remainder is not known. The V and J calls and clone size come from that table; D and trimming were worked out from the DNA. This sample has tens of thousands of clones, none of them a singleton. Approximately 7% of the sample is in the top ten clones.

As regards this clone: Its antigen is not yet known. The read is 3 residues too short to cover the CDR3 end, so that end is filled in from the germline J gene.

The sequence was collected from a human donor with common variable immunodeficiency. The chain is made from TRBV19 and TRBJ2-7, with TRBD1 matching 7 junction bases. The material sequenced was peripheral blood mononuclear cells. The CDR3 loop reads CASSSTGNSYEQYF. The sequenced part of the CDR3 DNA is TGTGCCAGTAGTTCGACAGGGAACTCCTACGAG. Where the CDR3 stops, the reference TRBV19 and TRBJ2-7 genes take over; the full variable domain is DGGITQSPKYLFRKEGQNVTLSCEQNLNHDAMYWYRQDPGQGLRLIYYSQIVNDFQKGDIAEGYSVSREKKESFPLTVTSAQKNPTAFYLCASSSTGNSYEQYFGPGTRLTVT.